Following are 22 T cell receptor beta chains from one sample sequenced in a study of cytomegalovirus exposure and HLA in healthy donors. PCR was performed using 60 Vbeta and 13 Jbeta primers. Sequencing was performed with immunoSEQ multiplex PCR; in TCRdb, only in-frame clones are kept and a portion is missing. The sample has 150,000 to 200,000 clones; approximately 80% are singletons. Sequenced material: PBMCs. Receptors originate from a woman between 25 and 40 years old in good health and CMV-seronegative.

The rearrangement uses TRBV2 and TRBJ2-5; D possibly corresponds to TRBD2 (8 bases). Per germline, CDR1 SNHLY and CDR2 FYNNEI. Deletions cut 2 bases from V and 14 bases from J, with 15 bases between. The CDR3 is 12 residues long. CDR3 sequence reads: CASSERQGLVYF. CDR3 bases: TGTGCCAGCAGTGAAAGACAGGGACTAGTCTACTTC. The variable domain in full, with the rest retrieved from reference TRBV2 and TRBJ2-5, is EPEVTQTPSHQVTQMGQEVILRCVPISNHLYFYWYRQILGQKVEFLVSFYNNEISEKSEIFDDQFSVERPDGSNFTLKIRSTKLEDSAMYFCASSERQGLVYFGPGTRLLVL.

The chain uses TRBV25-1 and TRBJ2-5; 7 bases fit TRBD1. Near its end, the DNA agrees better with TRBJ2-7, so the J call may be wrong. The CDR3 contains 16 residues. Per the germline V gene, CDR1 is MGHDK and CDR2 is SYGVNS. CDR3 DNA: TGTGCCAGCAGTGAATTTGGGACAGCCAAAAACTACGAGCAGTACTTC. Protein sequence: CASSEFGTAKNYEQYF.

A few counts support this clone. This rearrangement joins TRBV6-5 to TRBJ1-1; D ambiguous. Trimming shortened V by 8 bases and J by 2 bases, and 3 bases separated the two germline ends. CDR3 size: 10 residues. Germline-derived CDR1 and CDR2 are MNHEY and SVGAGI. Here the CDR3 DNA reads TGTGCCAGCCAAAACACTGAAGCTTTCTTT. Its translation: CASQNTEAFF.

This rearrangement joins TRBV7-3 to TRBJ2-1, with D possibly matching TRBD1 (5 bases). The CDR3 loop spans 13 amino acids. In germline, CDR1 is SGHTA, CDR2 FQGTGA. The V end lost 6 bases, the J end lost 7 bases, and 13 bases lay between the germline ends. The CDR3 nucleotides read TGTGCCAGCAGTTATGACAGACGAAATGAGCAGTTCTTC. It is translated as CASSYDRRNEQFF.

The genes are TRBV2 and TRBJ1-6; tentative D call: TRBD1 (5 bases). Trimming removed 4 bases at V and 3 bases at J, with 16 bases between. The germline V gene encodes CDR1 SNHLY and CDR2 FYNNEI. The CDR3 totals 17 residues. Written as DNA, the CDR3 is TGTGCCAGCAGTGGAGACAGCCCACTGAACTATAATTCACCCCTCCACTTT. It specifies CASSGDSPLNYNSPLHF. Based on the CDR3 plus reference TRBV2 and TRBJ1-6, the full variable domain is EPEVTQTPSHQVTQMGQEVILRCVPISNHLYFYWYRQILGQKVEFLVSFYNNEISEKSEIFDDQFSVERPDGSNFTLKIRSTKLEDSAMYFCASSGDSPLNYNSPLHFGNGTRLTVT.

In its sample, this clone was seen once. V gene TRBV15 combines with J gene TRBJ1-2; unclear D gene. CDR1 and CDR2 from the germline V gene are LNHNV and YYDKDF (reference sequence). V gave up 3 bases and J gave up 1 base, with 12 bases separating them. The CDR3 contains 15 residues. In nucleotides, the CDR3 is TGTGCCACCAGCAGGGCAGACGGGATTAACTATGGCTACACCTTC. Amino acids: CATSRADGINYGYTF.

This clone showed up just a few times. V and J are TRBV11-1 and TRBJ2-7; TRBD1 is a possible D gene (6 bases). This CDR3 spans 13 amino acids. CDR1 and CDR2 from the germline V gene are SGHAT and FQDESV (reference sequence). V was pared by 5 bases and J by 2 bases, with 10 bases between. CDR3 DNA sequence: TGTGCCAGCAGCCCCGGGACAACCTACGAGCAGTACTTC. As protein: CASSPGTTYEQYF.

The V gene is TRBV5-1, the J gene TRBJ2-7; 7 bases are shared with TRBD1. The V and J ends lost 4 bases and 3 bases, in that order; junction bases with no gene match: 4. The CDR3 extends over 13 amino acids. CDR1 and CDR2 (germline): SGHRS, YFSETQ. The CDR3 DNA sequence: TGCGCCAGCAGCGGGGGACAGTTCTACGAGCAGTACTTC. Translating it yields CASSGGQFYEQYF.

J is TRBJ1-1 and V is TRBV11-3; D perhaps matches TRBD1 (6 bases). V lost 5 bases, J lost 4 bases, and 14 bases lay in between. This CDR3 contains 14 residues. The germline CDR1 and CDR2 sequences are SGHNT and YENEEA. The CDR3 coding sequence is TGTGCCAGCAGCGACGGGGGGCGCGCCACTGAAGCTTTCTTT. It specifies CASSDGGRATEAFF.

The chain recombines TRBV28 with TRBJ2-1; the D is unclear. Germline CDR1 is MDHEN and CDR2 is SYDVKM. CDR3 length: 13 residues. V was cut by 6 bases and J by 5 bases, with 11 bases left in between. The CDR3 here is CASSGSANNEQFF. The DNA for the CDR3 is TGTGCCAGCAGCGGGTCGGCTAACAATGAGCAGTTCTTC.

V and J are TRBV18 and TRBJ2-1; 8 bases are shared with TRBD2. Germline trimming cut 6 bases from V and 5 bases from J; bases unmatched to any gene: 9. Germline V CDR1 and CDR2: KGHSH, LQKENI. This CDR3 spans 15 amino acids. CDR3 sequence: CASSPRGGENNEQFF. CDR3 nucleotide sequence: TGTGCCAGCTCCCCTCGGGGGGGCGAAAACAATGAGCAGTTCTTC.

The V and J genes are TRBV5-1 and TRBJ2-2; 11 bases align to TRBD2. V shed 3 bases and J 4 bases; nucleotides not matched to a gene: 8. CDR3 length: 17 residues. Germline CDR1 reads SGHRS; CDR2 reads YFSETQ. The CDR3 DNA sequence: TGCGCCAGCAGCTCCGACGTAGCGGGGGGGCCCACCGGGGAGCTGTTTTTT. It encodes CASSSDVAGGPTGELFF.

This sequence joins TRBV11-1 and TRBJ1-3; no clear D gene. Trimming shortened V by 5 bases and J by 0 bases, and 14 bases separated the two germline ends. The germline CDR1 and CDR2 sequences are SGHAT and FQDESV (reference sequence). The CDR3 consists of 16 residues. This CDR3 reads CASSPREAISGNTIYF. The CDR3 bases are TGTGCCAGCAGCCCACGCGAGGCCATCTCTGGAAACACCATATATTTT.

The J gene is TRBJ2-5, the V gene TRBV10-1; D is possibly TRBD1 (6 bases). CDR3 length: 14 amino acids. V was clipped by 2 bases and J by 5 bases, with 12 bases between them. Per germline, CDR1 WNHNN and CDR2 SYGVQD (reference sequence). CDR3 bases: TGCGCCAGCAGTGAGCAGGGGCAGGCGGAGACCCAGTACTTC. This encodes CASSEQGQAETQYF.

V and J are TRBV18 and TRBJ1-1; the D gene is possibly TRBD1 (6 bases). Germline assignment: CDR1 KGHSH and CDR2 LQKENI. V dropped 6 bases and J dropped 1 base, with 9 bases sitting between them. CDR3 length equals 13 residues. Here the CDR3 reads CASSGQKNTEAFF. In DNA, the CDR3 is TGTGCCAGCTCCGGACAGAAGAACACTGAAGCTTTCTTT.

The chain joins TRBV19 to TRBJ2-2, with TRBD1 as a possible D gene (6 bases). The ends were cut back, 6 bases at V and 3 bases at J, with 14 bases in the middle. CDR3 length: 15 amino acids. The germline CDR1 and CDR2 sequences are LNHDA and SQIVND (reference sequence). DNA of the CDR3: TGTGCCAGTAGGTCTGGGGGCGCAGACACCGGGGAGCTGTTTTTT. Translation: CASRSGGADTGELFF.

The rearrangement uses TRBV28 and TRBJ2-5; D gene ambiguous. Germline V gene lookup returns CDR1 MDHEN and CDR2 SYDVKM. The ends were cut back, 8 bases at V and 4 bases at J, with 14 bases in the middle. The CDR3 contains 13 residues. As DNA, the CDR3 is TGTGCCAGCGCTGGTGTATTCGGAGAGACCCAGTACTTC. Translation gives CASAGVFGETQYF.

This sequence joins TRBV6-1 and TRBJ2-1, with 9 bases lining up with TRBD1. This CDR3 spans 14 amino acids. J was trimmed by 6 bases and V by 7 bases; bases with no gene match: 7. CDR1 MNHNS and CDR2 SASEGT come from the germline V gene. The CDR3 loop reads CASNSGQGTNEQFF. The CDR3 DNA sequence: TGTGCCAGCAACTCAGGACAGGGGACCAATGAGCAGTTCTTC.

V is TRBV4-2 and J is TRBJ2-1; 7 positions agree with TRBD2. The V gene end was trimmed by 2 bases and the J gene end by 4 bases; junction bases not matched to a gene: 11. CDR1 LGHNA and CDR2 YNFKEQ come from the germline V gene. The CDR3 totals 17 residues. The CDR3 loop reads CASSQSTWLAEYNEQFF. The CDR3 DNA sequence: TGTGCCAGCAGCCAATCCACGTGGCTAGCGGAGTACAATGAGCAGTTCTTC.

This clone was counted between two and nine times. V usage is TRBV19 and J usage is TRBJ1-5; D unclear. The V end was cut by 7 bases, the J end by 2 bases, with 9 bases between. Germline V gives CDR1 LNHDA, CDR2 SQIVND (reference sequence). The CDR3 has 13 amino acids. For the CDR3, the DNA is TGTGCCAGTACAGTGTTGGGCAATCAGCCCCAGCATTTT. The encoded protein is CASTVLGNQPQHF.

The chain joins TRBV5-6 to TRBJ2-7, with 14 bases matching TRBD2. The CDR3 contains 15 residues. Germline trimming cut 5 bases from V and 4 bases from J; bases unmatched to any gene: 5. CDR1 and CDR2 from the germline V gene are SGHDT and YYEEEE. Here the CDR3 DNA reads TGTGCCAGCAGTGCCGGGACTAGCGGGGGTTACGAGCAGTACTTC. Encoded protein: CASSAGTSGGYEQYF.

V gene TRBV19 combines with J gene TRBJ2-1; TRBD2 matches 14 bases. CDR1 is LNHDA, CDR2 SQIVND, per germline (reference sequence). J gave up 1 base and V 3 bases, and 11 bases lay outside the gene matches. The CDR3 runs 20 residues. CDR3 sequence (DNA): TGTGCCAGTAGTATTATACCGGGACTAGCGGGAGAGCGATCCTACAATGAGCAGTTCTTC. Protein: CASSIIPGLAGERSYNEQFF.